Here is one TCR beta chain with its context. Its antigen is not known. What was sequenced were expressed TCRB transcripts, since all of the isolated RNA had been reverse transcribed. Mean read depth for naive, central memory and regulatory T cell samples was around 3.5 million reads. Clones were sequenced by immunoSEQ multiplex PCR, and TCRdb holds only the in-frame ones, with some missing. The table includes roughly 140,000 clones, roughly 48% detected once. This specimen belongs to a study of beta chain features in type 1 diabetes. Study-wide findings and caveats: A definitive answer on HLA type influencing TCRB rearrangement was not reached here.

The germline V gene encodes CDR1 DFQATT and CDR2 SNEGSKA (reference sequence). The CDR3 runs 11 residues. Trimming took off 7 bases at V and 7 bases at J, with 13 bases between the two ends. The sample comprised Tregs from blood. This clonotype was sampled from a man aged 18 to 29 in good health. The rearrangement uses TRBV20-1 and TRBJ2-5; D is perhaps TRBD2 (6 bases). This chain's CDR3 is CSGLAIGTQYF. The CDR3 DNA reads TGCAGTGGTCTAGCGATTGGGACCCAGTACTTC.